Each of the 19 T cell receptor beta chains below was sequenced from the same sample in a study of PD-1 blockade in classical Hodgkin lymphoma. Data came from immunoSEQ multiplex PCR; TCRdb stores just in-frame clones and leaves some out. In the table there are tens of thousands of clones, 85% to 90% of which are singletons. Every patient was affected by relapse after autologous stem cell transplantation, while exposure to brentuximab vedotin was not uniform. Sequencing used peripheral blood mononuclear cells (PBMCs), obtained at baseline. Source of these receptors: a human donor with classical Hodgkin lymphoma.

This chain uses TRBV6-5 with TRBJ1-2; D not certain. The length of the CDR3 is 12 residues. Germline V gene lookup returns CDR1 MNHEY and CDR2 SVGAGI. Trimming shortened V by 10 bases and J by 4 bases, and 13 bases separated the two germline ends. CDR3 sequence reads: CAIPSGCYGYTF. The CDR3 DNA sequence: TGTGCCATCCCATCAGGATGCTATGGCTACACCTTC.

V is TRBV5-1 and J is TRBJ2-7; TRBD2 aligns across 11 bases. CDR1 is SGHRS, CDR2 YFSETQ, per germline. This CDR3 spans 15 amino acids. J lost 6 bases, V lost 0 bases, and 5 bases had no gene match. CDR3 sequence (DNA): TGCGCCAGCAGCTTGGTAGCGGGGGGGCTGAGCGAGCAGTACTTC. Its protein is CASSLVAGGLSEQYF. The variable domain in full, completed from reference TRBV5-1 and TRBJ2-7, reads KAGVTQTPRYLIKTRGQQVTLSCSPISGHRSVSWYQQTPGQGLQFLFEYFSETQRNKGNFPGRFSGRQFSNSRSEMNVSTLELGDSALYLCASSLVAGGLSEQYFGPGTRLTVT.

This chain connects TRBV29-1 to TRBJ2-7; the match to TRBD1 covers 7 bases. In germline, CDR1 is SQVTM, CDR2 ANQGSEA. V dropped 7 bases and J dropped 6; count of bases not matched to a gene: 9. This CDR3 region has 12 residues. CDR3 residues: CSANRDRGEQYF. The CDR3 nucleotides read TGCAGCGCCAACCGGGACAGAGGCGAGCAGTACTTC.

This clone was counted once. The rearrangement joins TRBV11-3 to TRBJ2-1, with a weak D call TRBD2 (6 bases). The CDR3 length is 13 residues. The V end lost 1 base, the J end lost 5 bases, and 6 bases lay between the germline ends. Germline V gives CDR1 SGHNT, CDR2 YENEEA. As DNA, the CDR3 is TGTGCCAGCAGCTTAGGCGGGGACAATGAGCAGTTCTTC. Protein product: CASSLGGDNEQFF.

This chain joins TRBV12-5 and TRBJ1-1, with D possibly being TRBD1 (6 bases). V shed 5 bases and J shed 11 bases, with 18 bases lying between them. The CDR3 extends over 13 amino acids. The germline gives CDR1 LGHNT, CDR2 FRNRAP. In nucleotides, the CDR3 is TGTGCTAGTGGTCTGGCGCCAGGGGCTAGGGCTTTCTTT. Its translation: CASGLAPGARAFF.

This clone was observed a handful of times. The V gene is TRBV11-2, the J gene TRBJ1-1; D is unclear. The germline V gene has CDR1 SGHAT and CDR2 FQNNGV. V shed 3 bases and J shed 4 bases, with 6 bases lying between them. The length of the CDR3 is 12 residues. The CDR3 region has the DNA TGTGCCAGCAGCTTCCATTCCACTGAAGCTTTCTTT. Protein: CASSFHSTEAFF.

The V call is TRBV9, the J call TRBJ2-6; TRBD1 is a possible D gene (9 bases). Germline V gene sequence: CDR1 SGDLS, CDR2 YYNGEE. This CDR3 has 17 residues. Trimming left V 3 bases short and J 2 bases short, with 15 bases between. The CDR3 reads CASSEDRGLAGANVLTF. CDR3 bases: TGTGCCAGCAGCGAGGACAGGGGACTAGCTGGGGCCAACGTCCTGACTTTC.

This clone was picked up a small number of times. The rearrangement uses TRBV29-1 and TRBJ1-1; D remains unclear. Trimming cost V 4 bases and J 0 bases, with 6 bases left between them. CDR1 is SQVTM and CDR2 is ANQGSEA in the germline V gene. This CDR3 has 12 amino acids. Written as DNA, the CDR3 is TGCAGCGTTGGGCTGCTGAACACTGAAGCTTTCTTT. Its translation is CSVGLLNTEAFF.

This clone occurred a few times. The genes are TRBV4-1 and TRBJ1-1; no clear D gene. V was cut by 3 bases and J by 7 bases, with 15 bases left in between. Germline values: CDR1 MGHRA, CDR2 YSYEKL. The CDR3 loop spans 14 amino acids. CDR3 nucleotides: TGCGCCAGCAGCCAGATAACGGAGTTCAATGAAGCTTTCTTT. It translates to CASSQITEFNEAFF.

This chain connects TRBV2 to TRBJ1-1; D not certain. Per the germline V gene, CDR1 is SNHLY and CDR2 is FYNNEI. The length of the CDR3 is 15 residues. The germline V and J ends were trimmed by 7 bases and 4 bases, with 19 bases remaining between them. The CDR3, as DNA: TGTGCCAGCACCTACCTCCTGGGGAGGAGCACTGAAGCTTTCTTT. Protein sequence: CASTYLLGRSTEAFF. The full variable domain, in which reference TRBV2 and TRBJ1-1 provide the parts outside the CDR3, is EPEVTQTPSHQVTQMGQEVILRCVPISNHLYFYWYRQILGQKVEFLVSFYNNEISEKSEIFDDQFSVERPDGSNFTLKIRSTKLEDSAMYFCASTYLLGRSTEAFFGQGTRLTVV.

This chain links TRBV5-1 with TRBJ2-2; possible D gene TRBD2, 5 bases. Germline V gene data show CDR1 as SGHRS and CDR2 as YFSETQ. This CDR3 comprises 13 residues. Trimming stripped 2 bases from V and 5 bases from J, with 7 bases between. CDR3 bases: TGCGCCAGCAGCTTTTCGGGGACCGGGGAGCTGTTTTTT. Protein sequence: CASSFSGTGELFF.

The chain couples TRBV4-2 to TRBJ2-1; 8 bases are shared with TRBD2. This CDR3 spans 14 amino acids. V shed 2 bases, J shed 10 bases, and the junction held 7 bases outside the gene matches. The germline gives CDR1 LGHNA, CDR2 YNFKEQ. CDR3 amino acids: CASSQNGGAGEQFF. CDR3 DNA sequence: TGTGCCAGCAGCCAAAACGGGGGGGCCGGGGAGCAGTTCTTC.

This chain uses TRBV5-1 with TRBJ2-1, with D perhaps TRBD1 (5 bases). V dropped 3 bases and J dropped 0 bases, with 16 bases sitting between them. This CDR3 is built from 17 residues. Germline V gene lookup returns CDR1 SGHRS and CDR2 YFSETQ. CDR3 amino acids: CASSSNHRPSSYNEQFF. The DNA of the CDR3 is TGCGCCAGCAGCTCCAATCACAGGCCCAGCTCCTACAATGAGCAGTTCTTC.

For the CDR3, the DNA is TGCGCCAGCAGCCCGATGACAGGGGCGGTCGGAGCTTTCTTT. This translates into CASSPMTGAVGAFF. The genes are TRBV5-1 and TRBJ1-1, with 8 bases that match TRBD1. With V trimmed by 4 bases and J by 10 bases, 12 bases remained unmatched. The CDR3 extends over 14 amino acids. Germline lookup yields CDR1 SGHRS and CDR2 YFSETQ.

The chain joins TRBV15 to TRBJ1-1; D gene ambiguous. Germline lookup yields CDR1 LNHNV and CDR2 YYDKDF (reference sequence). This CDR3 contains 12 residues. Between the trimmed V and J ends, which lost 4 bases and 5 bases, there was a span of 8 bases. The DNA of the CDR3 is TGTGCCACCAGCACAAGAGGGACTGAAGCTTTCTTT. It yields the protein CATSTRGTEAFF.

This sequence joins TRBV6-6 and TRBJ2-3; D gene unclear. Trimming left V 4 bases short and J 2 bases short, with 10 bases between. Looked up from germline, CDR1 is MNHNY and CDR2 is SVGAGI (reference sequence). The CDR3 has 14 amino acids. CDR3: CASSSTAVTDTQYF. The CDR3 DNA is TGTGCCAGCAGTTCAACGGCGGTCACAGATACGCAGTATTTT.

The chain uses TRBV7-2 and TRBJ2-1; D uncertain. The CDR3 is 12 amino acids. Germline assignment: CDR1 SGHTA and CDR2 FQGNSA. The ends were cut back, 5 bases at V and 9 bases at J, with 11 bases in the middle. The CDR3 bases are TGTGCCAGCAGCACTCCACGGGCTGAGCAGTTCTTC. Protein sequence: CASSTPRAEQFF.

The V gene is TRBV4-1, the J gene TRBJ1-2; 7 bases are a match to TRBD1. CDR1 and CDR2 from the germline V gene are MGHRA and YSYEKL. V gave up 3 bases and J gave up 2 bases; unmatched junction bases: 3. The CDR3 has 14 amino acids. The CDR3 loop is CASSHPGQNYGYTF. The CDR3 bases are TGCGCCAGCAGCCACCCGGGACAGAACTATGGCTACACCTTC.

This chain links TRBV7-8 with TRBJ2-5, with D perhaps matching TRBD1 (5 bases). In germline, CDR1 is SGHVS, CDR2 FQNEAQ. The CDR3 has 13 residues. The V end was cut by 4 bases, the J end by 1 base, with 7 bases between. The CDR3 sequence: CASSSRVQETQYF. The CDR3 DNA reads as TGTGCCAGCAGCTCCAGGGTCCAAGAGACCCAGTACTTC. Full variable domain (missing parts from reference TRBV7-8 and TRBJ2-5): GAGVSQSPRYKVAKRGQDVALRCDPISGHVSLFWYQQALGQGPEFLTYFQNEAQLDKSGLPSDRFFAERPEGSVSTLKIQRTQQEDSAVYLCASSSRVQETQYFGPGTRLLVL.